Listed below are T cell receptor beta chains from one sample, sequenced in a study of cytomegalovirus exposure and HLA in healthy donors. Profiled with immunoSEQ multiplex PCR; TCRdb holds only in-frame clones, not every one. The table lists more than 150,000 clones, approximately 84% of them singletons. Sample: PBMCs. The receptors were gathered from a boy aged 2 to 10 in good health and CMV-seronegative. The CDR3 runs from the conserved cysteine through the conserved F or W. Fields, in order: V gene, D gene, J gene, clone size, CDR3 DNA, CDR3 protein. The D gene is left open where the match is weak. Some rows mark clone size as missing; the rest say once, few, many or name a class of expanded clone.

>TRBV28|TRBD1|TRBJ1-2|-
TGTGCCAGCAGTTTATCCGACAGGGTGGGTGGCTACACCTTC
CASSLSDRVGGYTF
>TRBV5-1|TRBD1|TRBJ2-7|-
TGCGCCAGCAGCTTGAGAAGGATTGACAGGGGCTACGAGCAGTACTTC
CASSLRRIDRGYEQYF
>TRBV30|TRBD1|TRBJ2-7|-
TGTGCCTGGAGTGGAAGGGGACAGGGGTACCGGACATCCCCCTACGAGCAGTACTTC
CAWSGRGQGYRTSPYEQYF
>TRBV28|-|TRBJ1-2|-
TGTGCCAGCAGTTGGACCACAGGGACGGGCTACACCTTC
CASSWTTGTGYTF
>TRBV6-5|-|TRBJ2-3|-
TGTGCCAGCAGTCCGATCTTAACGGGCACAGATACGCAGTATTTT
CASSPILTGTDTQYF
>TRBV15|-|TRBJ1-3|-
TGTGCCACCAGCCCCCAATCACTCGGGAACACCATATATTTT
CATSPQSLGNTIYF
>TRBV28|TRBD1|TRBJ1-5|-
TGTGCCAGCAGAATCGTCGACAGGGTAAATCAGCCCCAGCATTTT
CASRIVDRVNQPQHF
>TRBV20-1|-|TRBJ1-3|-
TGCAGGGGCGATCAGGGAAACACCATATATTTT
CRGDQGNTIYF
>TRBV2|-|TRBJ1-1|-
TGTGCCAGCAGTGAAGGAGGGCTCCTAGGCACTGAAGCTTTCTTT
CASSEGGLLGTEAFF
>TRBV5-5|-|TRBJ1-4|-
TGTGCCAGCAGCCTACCTCCCCGGGGTACTAATGAAAAACTGTTTTTT
CASSLPPRGTNEKLFF
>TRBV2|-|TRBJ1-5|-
TGTGCCAGCAGTGAAGCGCTTCAGGCAAGCAGCAATCAGCCCCAGCATTTT
CASSEALQASSNQPQHF
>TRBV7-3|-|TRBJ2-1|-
TGTGCCAGCAGCTTAACGGAGTACAATGAGCAGTTCTTC
CASSLTEYNEQFF
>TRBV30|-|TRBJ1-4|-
TGTGCCTGGAGTGTTTTGGGGGGGAATGGGGAAAAACTGTTTTTT
CAWSVLGGNGEKLFF
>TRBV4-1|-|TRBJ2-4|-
TGCGCCAGCAGCCAAGACCCGGGAAATAGATACTTC
CASSQDPGNRYF
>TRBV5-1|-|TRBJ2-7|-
TGCGCCAGCAGCTTGAACCCGGACATCGGTGGGAACTACGAGCAGTACTTC
CASSLNPDIGGNYEQYF
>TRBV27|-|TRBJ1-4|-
TGTGCCAGCAGTACCCAGGGGTTGGGGGAAAAACTGTTTTTT
CASSTQGLGEKLFF
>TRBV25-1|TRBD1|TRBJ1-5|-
TGTGCCAGCAGTTCAGGGGGCTTTCAGCCCCAGCATTTT
CASSSGGFQPQHF
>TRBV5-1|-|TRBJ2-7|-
TGCGCCAGCAGCTTCGGCGGGGCCGCCTACGAGCAGTACTTC
CASSFGGAAYEQYF
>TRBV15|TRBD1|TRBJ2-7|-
TGTGCCACCAGCAGAAGACAGGGCCCCTACGAGCAGTACTTC
CATSRRQGPYEQYF
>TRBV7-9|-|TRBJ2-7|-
TGTGCCAGCAGCGGAGGGGACAGACCCTACGAGCAGTACTTC
CASSGGDRPYEQYF
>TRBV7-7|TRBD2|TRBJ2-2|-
TGTGCTAGCAGCTTAGCGGGAGTGGGCACCGGGGAGCTGTTTTTT
CASSLAGVGTGELFF
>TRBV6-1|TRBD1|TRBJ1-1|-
TGTGCCAGCAGTGAAACAGCAGGGGGAGCTTTCTTT
CASSETAGGAFF
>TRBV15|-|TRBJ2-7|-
TGTGCCACCAGCAGAGGAGGGGGGGATTCCTACGAGCAGTACTTC
CATSRGGGDSYEQYF
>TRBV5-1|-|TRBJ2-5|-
TGCGCCAGCAGACCGTTTGGACAGCCTCAAGAGACCCAGTACTTC
CASRPFGQPQETQYF
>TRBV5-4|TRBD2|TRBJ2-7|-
TGTGCCAGCAGCTTGGGACTAGCGGAGAACTACGAGCAGTACTTC
CASSLGLAENYEQYF
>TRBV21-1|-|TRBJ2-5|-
TGTGCCAGCAGCACCGAGGACTGGCGGGAGGGGGTGGAGACCCAGTACTTC
CASSTEDWREGVETQYF
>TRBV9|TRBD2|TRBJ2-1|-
TGTGCCAGCAGCCAGCTAGCGGGAGATGGGGAGCAGTTCTTC
CASSQLAGDGEQFF
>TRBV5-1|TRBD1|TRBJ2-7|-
TGCGCCAGCAGCCCGGTGGGACAGGGTCCGCGGGAGCAGTACTTC
CASSPVGQGPREQYF
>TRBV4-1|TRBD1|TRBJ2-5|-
TGCGCCAGCAGCCAATTGGACAGGATCCAAGAGACCCAGTACTTC
CASSQLDRIQETQYF
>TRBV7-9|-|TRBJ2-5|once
TGTGCCAGCACCCCAGACCTCGCGGAGGAGACCCAGTACTTC
CASTPDLAEETQYF
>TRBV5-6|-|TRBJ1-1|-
TGTGCCAGCAGCTTGGGGGCCATGAACACTGAAGCTTTCTTT
CASSLGAMNTEAFF
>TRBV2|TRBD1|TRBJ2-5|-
TGTGCCAGCGTGATAGGAACGACAGGGGGGGAGACCCAGTACTTC
CASVIGTTGGETQYF
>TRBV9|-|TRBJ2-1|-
TGTGCCAGCAGCGCCGAGGGAGCGGAGCAGTTCTTC
CASSAEGAEQFF
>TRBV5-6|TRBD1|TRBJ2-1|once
TGTGCCAGCAGCTTGTTGCAGGGGGTAAATGAGCAGTTCTTC
CASSLLQGVNEQFF
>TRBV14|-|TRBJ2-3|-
TGTGCCAGCAGCCAAGATTTTAGCGGCACCCTGAATGCAGATACGCAGTATTTT
CASSQDFSGTLNADTQYF
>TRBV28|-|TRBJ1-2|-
TGTGCCAGCACCCGCGCCTTCAGCGGCTATGGCTACACCTTC
CASTRAFSGYGYTF
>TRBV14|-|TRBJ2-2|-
TGTGCCAGCAGCCAATCGAGGACCGGGGAGCTGTTTTTT
CASSQSRTGELFF
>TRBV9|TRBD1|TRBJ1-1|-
TGTGCCAGCAGCCCAGCGGGGACAGGGGGAACTGAAGCTTTCTTT
CASSPAGTGGTEAFF
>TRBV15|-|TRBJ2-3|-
TGTGCCACCAGCAGAGAAGGGGCAGGGCTCACAGATACGCAGTATTTT
CATSREGAGLTDTQYF
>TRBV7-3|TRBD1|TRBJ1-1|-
TGTGCCAGTCAACTCGGGACAGGGATGGACACTGAAGCTTTCTTT
CASQLGTGMDTEAFF
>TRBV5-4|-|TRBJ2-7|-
TGTGCCTACGGCGGGAAGTCCTACGAGCAGTACTTC
CAYGGKSYEQYF
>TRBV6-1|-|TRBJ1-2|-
TGTGCCAGCAGTGAAGGGGCGCGGGGATATGGCTACACCTTC
CASSEGARGYGYTF
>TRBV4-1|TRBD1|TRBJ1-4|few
TGCGCCAGCAGCCAGGAAGGGGGCCGAACCATCAGCACTTATAATGAAAAACTGTTTTTT
CASSQEGGRTISTYNEKLFF
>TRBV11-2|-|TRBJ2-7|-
TGTGCCAGCAGCTCCCCAGGATTCCGGAATAGCTCCTACGAGCAGTACTTC
CASSSPGFRNSSYEQYF